A selection of T cell receptor beta chains follows, all from one sample in a study of blood T cells in healthy people across ages. Each CDR3 protein is one row after TCRdb ran MiXCR on the 5' RACE reads. The table lists hundreds of thousands of distinct CDR3 sequences, more than 50% of them singletons. Specimen: blood. These receptors all stem from a man aged 40-49 years in good health. The CDR3 runs from the conserved cysteine through the conserved F or W. The D gene is left open where the match is weak. Only part of the rows carry a size: once, few, many, or a class if the clone is expanded.

once	TRBJ1-1	TRBV15	.	CATSRATGGNTEAFF	TGTGCCACCAGCAGAGCAACAGGTGGGAACACTGAAGCTTTCTTT
few	TRBJ1-2	TRBV7-2	.	CASSTQVNYGYTF	TGTGCCAGCAGCACCCAGGTTAACTATGGCTACACCTTC
.	TRBJ2-1	TRBV12-3/TRBV12-4	TRBD2	CASSPPGLGNNEQFF	TGTGCCAGCAGCCCCCCTGGACTAGGCAACAATGAGCAGTTCTTC
.	TRBJ2-3	TRBV9	TRBD2	CASSGYSGRSTDTQYF	TGTGCCAGCAGCGGGTATAGCGGGAGAAGCACAGATACGCAGTATTTT
.	TRBJ2-5	TRBV7-9	.	CASSRTGRGETQYF	TGTGCCAGCAGCAGAACAGGGAGAGGCGAGACCCAGTACTTC
.	TRBJ2-1	TRBV11-3	.	CASSLAFIGRSSYNEQFF	TGTGCCAGCAGCTTGGCGTTCATCGGGCGCAGCTCCTACAATGAGCAGTTCTTC
.	TRBJ1-4	TRBV7-9	.	CASSLEGLWEKLFF	TGTGCCAGCAGCTTAGAAGGCCTCTGGGAAAAACTGTTTTTT
.	TRBJ1-4	TRBV28	.	CASGPLGGDSSKEKLFF	TGTGCCAGCGGCCCTTTGGGTGGAGACAGCTCTAAGGAAAAACTGTTTTTT
.	TRBJ2-7	TRBV20-1	TRBD2	CSASPLGLASNYEQYF	TGCAGTGCTAGCCCTCTGGGACTAGCGTCGAACTACGAGCAGTACTTC
.	TRBJ2-7	TRBV28	TRBD2	CASSQAGLASYEQYF	TGTGCCAGCAGCCAAGCCGGACTAGCTAGTTACGAGCAGTACTTC
.	TRBJ2-7	TRBV29-1	.	CSVNGEATLRRQYF	TGCAGCGTTAACGGGGAGGCGACCCTCCGGCGGCAGTACTTC
.	TRBJ2-5	TRBV14	.	CASNQNPRETQYF	TGTGCCAGCAATCAGAACCCTCGGGAGACCCAGTACTTC
few	TRBJ2-1	TRBV24-1	TRBD2	CATSDLSSGRLSYNEQFF	TGTGCCACCAGTGACCTATCAAGCGGGAGGCTCTCCTACAATGAGCAGTTCTTC
.	TRBJ2-7	TRBV4-2	TRBD2	CASSQDTGGASVEQYF	TGTGCCAGCAGCCAAGATACCGGGGGGGCCTCGGTCGAGCAGTACTTC
.	TRBJ2-3	TRBV5-6	TRBD1	CASSSVGRGRDTQYF	TGTGCCAGCAGCTCGGTGGGCAGGGGGCGCGATACGCAGTATTTT
few	TRBJ2-3	TRBV10-3	.	CAISLQGDKADTQYF	TGTGCCATCAGCCTTCAGGGCGATAAGGCAGATACGCAGTATTTT
few	TRBJ2-7	TRBV20-1	.	CSARDGRRAAHYEQYF	TGCAGTGCTAGAGATGGTCGGAGGGCAGCGCACTACGAGCAGTACTTC
.	TRBJ1-2	TRBV4-3	.	CASSQDLQGNYGYTF	TGCGCCAGCAGCCAAGATTTACAGGGAAACTATGGCTACACCTTC
many	TRBJ2-3	TRBV2	TRBD2	CASEGSGRTDTQYF	TGTGCCAGCGAGGGGAGCGGGAGGACAGATACGCAGTATTTT
.	TRBJ1-1	TRBV12-3/TRBV12-4	.	CASSLAGVGTEAFF	TGTGCCAGCAGTTTAGCGGGGGTTGGCACTGAAGCTTTCTTT
.	TRBJ2-1	TRBV28	.	CASSFGVGNNEQFF	TGTGCCAGCAGTTTCGGGGTCGGAAACAATGAGCAGTTCTTC
.	TRBJ2-1	TRBV5-6	.	CASSTSRGNNEQFF	TGTGCCAGCAGCACAAGCCGGGGGAACAATGAGCAGTTCTTC
.	TRBJ2-3	TRBV29-1	.	CSVDSITSTDTQYF	TGCAGCGTTGATTCCATCACTAGCACAGATACGCAGTATTTT
.	TRBJ2-1	TRBV4-2	.	CASSQDRSQGAYNEQFF	TGTGCCAGCAGCCAAGATAGGTCACAGGGAGCTTACAATGAGCAGTTCTTC
.	TRBJ1-5	TRBV28	.	CASSFGGNSNQPQHF	TGTGCCAGCAGTTTTGGGGGAAATAGCAATCAGCCCCAGCATTTT
.	TRBJ2-7	TRBV2	.	CASSEAGKPYEQYF	TGTGCCAGCAGTGAAGCCGGGAAACCCTACGAGCAGTACTTC
few	TRBJ2-3	TRBV6-6	.	CASSLNFLGDTQYF	TGTGCCAGCAGTTTAAATTTCTTGGGGGATACGCAGTATTTT
few	TRBJ2-1	TRBV12-3/TRBV12-4	.	CASSFLQGPYNEQFF	TGTGCCAGCAGTTTCTTACAGGGCCCCTACAATGAGCAGTTCTTC
.	TRBJ2-3	TRBV12-3/TRBV12-4	TRBD2	CASRSGSEGTQYF	TGTGCCAGCAGGAGCGGGAGCGAGGGTACGCAGTATTTT
.	TRBJ2-3	TRBV29-1	.	CSAGPLGGTQYF	TGCAGCGCCGGGCCCCTCGGCGGTACGCAGTATTTT
.	TRBJ2-7	TRBV28	TRBD2	CASTPAGAGDPRAYEQYF	TGTGCCAGCACCCCGGCAGGAGCGGGAGATCCGCGGGCCTACGAGCAGTACTTC
.	TRBJ1-5	TRBV2	.	CASRGAGIYQPQHF	TGTGCCAGCCGGGGGGCTGGTATCTATCAGCCCCAGCATTTT
few	TRBJ2-1	TRBV27	.	CASSPGLGEQFF	TGTGCCAGCAGTCCCGGACTGGGTGAGCAGTTCTTC
.	TRBJ2-6	TRBV4-2	TRBD1	CASSENRDSASGANVLTF	TGTGCCAGCAGCGAGAACCGGGACAGCGCTTCTGGGGCCAACGTCCTGACTTTC
.	TRBJ2-7	TRBV12-3/TRBV12-4	.	CASSSRYDLRDGAHEQYF	TGTGCCAGCAGTTCCCGTTATGACCTCAGGGACGGTGCCCACGAGCAGTACTTC
few	TRBJ2-1	TRBV14	.	CASSQARLGEQFF	TGTGCCAGCAGCCAGGCGCGACTGGGTGAGCAGTTCTTC
once	TRBJ2-5	TRBV20-1	TRBD2	CSARDSLRLAGGRQETQYF	TGCAGTGCTAGAGATTCACTTCGGCTAGCGGGGGGGAGGCAAGAGACCCAGTACTTC
.	TRBJ2-7	TRBV6-2/TRBV6-3	TRBD2	CASRPNSVLAGGLRYEQYF	TGTGCCAGCAGACCCAACTCGGTACTAGCGGGAGGACTTCGGTATGAGCAGTACTTC
.	TRBJ1-2	TRBV27	.	CASSPPGSALYGYTF	TGTGCCAGCAGTCCCCCCGGCTCCGCGCTCTATGGCTACACCTTC
few	TRBJ2-1	TRBV3-1	.	CASRFAGTNNEQFF	TGTGCCAGCCGTTTTGCGGGAACGAACAATGAGCAGTTCTTC
few	TRBJ2-3	TRBV9	.	CASSVVTDTQYF	TGTGCCAGCAGCGTAGTTACAGATACGCAGTATTTT
few	TRBJ2-1	TRBV29-1	.	CSVEDKGSEQFF	TGCAGCGTTGAAGATAAAGGTTCTGAGCAGTTCTTC
.	TRBJ2-2	TRBV27	TRBD2	CASSLSASGGGYLTGELFF	TGTGCCAGCAGTTTATCGGCTAGCGGGGGGGGATACCTAACCGGGGAGCTGTTTTTT
few	TRBJ1-2	TRBV12-3/TRBV12-4	.	CASSLGTGFGGYTF	TGTGCCAGCAGTCTGGGGACCGGTTTTGGTGGCTACACCTTC
.	TRBJ2-3	TRBV7-2	.	CASSLVTQDTQYF	TGTGCCAGCAGCTTAGTTACCCAGGATACGCAGTATTTT
.	TRBJ1-4	TRBV29-1	TRBD1	CSVETGGTSNEKLFF	TGCAGCGTCGAGACAGGGGGGACGTCTAATGAAAAACTGTTTTTT
.	TRBJ1-4	TRBV16	.	CASSQSGREKLFF	TGTGCCAGCAGCCAATCAGGAAGGGAGAAACTGTTTTTT
.	TRBJ2-3	TRBV2	TRBD2	CASSESPAGGPADTQYF	TGTGCCAGCAGTGAATCCCCGGCGGGAGGGCCTGCGGATACGCAGTATTTT
.	TRBJ2-1	TRBV7-2	.	CASSLASRGSYNEQFF	TGTGCCAGCAGCTTAGCTAGTAGGGGGTCCTACAATGAGCAGTTCTTC
.	TRBJ2-5	TRBV20-1	.	CSGGTSWEQYF	TGCAGTGGTGGGACGAGCTGGGAGCAGTACTTC
.	TRBJ1-4	TRBV9	TRBD1	CASSVSISAGGNEKLFF	TGTGCCAGCAGCGTATCCATCTCGGCAGGGGGGAATGAAAAACTGTTTTTT
few	TRBJ2-1	TRBV29-1	.	CSVEDREGSSRSSYNEQFF	TGCAGCGTTGAAGATCGTGAGGGCTCTAGCAGGAGCTCCTACAATGAGCAGTTCTTC